This T cell receptor beta chain emerged from a study of blood T cells in healthy people across ages. This CDR3 spans 11 amino acids. Looked up from germline, CDR1 is KGHDR and CDR2 is SFDVKD. The count of this clonotype is one. Its antigen is undetermined. Study-level findings and limits: Estimates of total diversity, which came from one million sequenced T cells, were considered to be underestimates.

Alongside a J-beta primer mix, a sample-barcoded 5' primer served in a second PCR lasting roughly 7 to 11 cycles. TCRdb redid the calling of the 5' RACE reads with MiXCR, one entry per CDR3 protein. The sample contains roughly 1.4 million distinct CDR3 sequences, almost 60% of which appear only once. The receptor comes from a man between 18 and 35 years old in good health. The chain links TRBV24-1 to TRBJ2-5; D is unclear. The end of the DNA is better explained by TRBJ2-1, so the J call may be wrong. The sequencing sample was made of blood. The CDR3 DNA reads as TGTGCCACCCAAGCCCAAGAGACCCAGTTCTTC. It translates to CATQAQETQFF.